Shown below are 31 T cell receptor beta chains from a single sample sequenced in a study of blood T cell repertoires in COVID-19. Produced via immunoSEQ multiplex PCR; TCRdb's table is partial and in-frame only. The sample includes about 170,000 clones, 83% seen only once; the top ten take 2% to 2.5%. The specimen sequenced was peripheral blood. These receptors were collected from a woman older than 75 with acute or convalescent COVID-19.

The chain combines TRBV10-3 with TRBJ1-1, with 10 bases that match TRBD1. This CDR3 comprises 17 residues. V trimming: 4 bases; J trimming: 5 bases; junction bases outside the gene matches: 13. CDR1 and CDR2 from the germline V gene are ENHRY and SYGVKD. CDR3 DNA: TGTGCCATCAGTGGGAGTTTCGGGACAGGGGCGGATACTGAAGCTTTCTTT. Its translation: CAISGSFGTGADTEAFF.

The chain recombines TRBV19 with TRBJ1-5; 10 positions match TRBD1. CDR3 size: 16 residues. CDR1 and CDR2 from the germline V gene are LNHDA and SQIVND (reference sequence). Germline trimming cut 7 bases from V and 6 bases from J; bases unmatched to any gene: 12. In DNA, the CDR3 is TGTGCCAGTACCCCGTCGACAGGGGGCACGAGTCAGCCCCAGCATTTT. Protein sequence: CASTPSTGGTSQPQHF.

The chain carries TRBV2 and TRBJ2-3; D may be TRBD2 (6 bases). V lost 8 bases and J 0 bases, leaving 12 bases between the germline ends. The length of the CDR3 is 14 residues. CDR1 SNHLY and CDR2 FYNNEI come from the germline V gene. Here the CDR3 reads CASDYRESTDTQYF. DNA of the CDR3: TGTGCCAGCGATTATCGGGAGAGCACAGATACGCAGTATTTT.

The chain couples TRBV6-5 to TRBJ1-2; 10 positions match TRBD1. CDR1 is MNHEY and CDR2 is SVGAGI in the germline V gene. With 6 bases clipped from V and 8 bases from J, the junction kept 6 bases outside the gene matches. The CDR3 is made up of 13 amino acids. As DNA, the CDR3 is TGTGCCAGCAGGATACTGACAGGGGGCGGCTACACCTTC. This codes for CASRILTGGGYTF.

The chain uses TRBV27 and TRBJ2-1, with a possible D match to TRBD1 (5 bases). Germline lookup yields CDR1 MNHEY and CDR2 SMNVEV (reference sequence). The CDR3 runs to 16 residues. Between the trimmed V and J ends, which lost 2 bases and 4 bases, there was a span of 15 bases. CDR3 DNA sequence: TGTGCCAGCAGTTTAACTGACAGTTCCCTATACAATGAGCAGTTCTTC. Encoded protein: CASSLTDSSLYNEQFF.

The chain employs TRBV6-2 or TRBV6-3 and TRBJ1-5; the D gene is possibly TRBD1 (6 bases). V was cut by 0 bases and J by 1 base, with 16 bases left in between. This CDR3 region has 18 residues. Germline assignment: CDR1 MNHEY and CDR2 SVGEGT. The CDR3 reads CASSYSTAGDLSNQPQHF. The CDR3 bases are TGTGCCAGCAGTTACTCGACGGCAGGGGACCTGAGCAATCAGCCCCAGCATTTT.

The chain carries TRBV30 and TRBJ2-3; D possibly corresponds to TRBD2 (5 bases). Trimming cost V 0 bases and J 1 base, with 11 bases left between them. Looked up from germline, CDR1 is GTSNPN and CDR2 is SVGIG (reference sequence). CDR3 length equals 15 residues. DNA for the CDR3: TGTGCCTGGAGTGTACGGGGTGGTGGCACAGATACGCAGTATTTT. The encoded protein is CAWSVRGGGTDTQYF.

This sequence joins TRBV5-1 and TRBJ1-2; a possible D gene is TRBD1 (6 bases). The CDR3 has 14 residues. Per germline, CDR1 SGHRS and CDR2 YFSETQ. V was trimmed by 3 bases and J by 6 bases, leaving 15 bases between them. The CDR3, as DNA: TGCGCCAGCAGCTCCCTGGCGGGGGCGGATGGCTACACCTTC. Amino acid sequence: CASSSLAGADGYTF.

This chain uses TRBV2 with TRBJ2-3; 8 bases fit TRBD1. Germline assignment: CDR1 SNHLY and CDR2 FYNNEI. V lost 3 bases and J lost 4; bases outside the gene matches: 3. The CDR3 sequence is 14 residues long. CDR3 loop: CASSDRGLSDTQYF. The CDR3 DNA sequence: TGTGCCAGCAGTGACAGGGGGCTCTCAGATACGCAGTATTTT.

The V call is TRBV6-5, the J call TRBJ1-1; 9 bases align to TRBD1. The germline gives CDR1 MNHEY, CDR2 SVGAGI. The CDR3 covers 15 residues. The J segment lost 0 bases and the V segment lost 6 bases, leaving 5 bases of the junction unmatched. The CDR3 reads CASRAGTGMNTEAFF. The CDR3 DNA is TGTGCCAGCAGGGCCGGGACAGGGATGAACACTGAAGCTTTCTTT.

This clone was observed a single time. V gene TRBV27 combines with J gene TRBJ2-7, with 11 positions matching TRBD2. Germline loops: CDR1 MNHEY, CDR2 SMNVEV (reference sequence). V shed 5 bases and J 6 bases; nucleotides not matched to a gene: 12. The CDR3 consists of 16 residues. DNA of the CDR3: TGTGCCAGCAGTGACCCGTTAGCGGGAGGGCCTTCCGAGCAGTACTTC. Its protein product is CASSDPLAGGPSEQYF.

This clone was found a few times. V is TRBV27 and J is TRBJ1-5, with D uncertain. V was pared by 2 bases and J by 1 base, with 3 bases between. This CDR3 is built from 13 residues. The germline CDR1 and CDR2 sequences are MNHEY and SMNVEV (reference sequence). Here the CDR3 DNA reads TGTGCCAGCAGTTTACTGAGCAATCAGCCCCAGCATTTT. It specifies CASSLLSNQPQHF.

The CDR3 sequence: CASSQDPGQAYGYTF. In DNA, the CDR3 is TGCGCCAGCAGCCAAGATCCAGGACAGGCGTATGGCTACACCTTC. The chain recombines TRBV4-1 with TRBJ1-2; 7 bases fit TRBD1. Germline loops: CDR1 MGHRA, CDR2 YSYEKL. The CDR3 extends over 15 amino acids. V shed 0 bases and J 5 bases; nucleotides not matched to a gene: 6.

This chain links TRBV21-1 with TRBJ1-2; the table's D call of TRBD1 was not tested on the DNA. TRBV21-1 is designated a pseudogene. The CDR3 extends over 16 amino acids. CDR3 sequence (DNA): TGTGCCAGCGGAGAGGGACAGGGGGCGATGGGTAATGGCTACACCTTC. Translating gives CASGEGQGAMGNGYTF.

The chain combines TRBV2 with TRBJ1-2; no firm D call. CDR3 length equals 11 residues. V was trimmed by 7 bases and J by 8 bases, leaving 11 bases between them. Germline V gene sequence: CDR1 SNHLY, CDR2 FYNNEI. The CDR3 DNA reads TGTGCCAGCACCCTCTTATCGGGCTACACCTTC. Its protein is CASTLLSGYTF.

This sequence joins TRBV28 and TRBJ1-6; 8 bases are shared with TRBD1. V lost 5 bases, J lost 11 bases, and 11 bases stayed unmatched. Germline V gives CDR1 MDHEN, CDR2 SYDVKM. The CDR3 is made up of 15 amino acids. CDR3 in amino acids: CASSLWGQAVAPLHF. As DNA, the CDR3 is TGTGCCAGCAGTCTCTGGGGACAGGCGGTCGCACCCCTCCACTTT.

The chain is built from TRBV19 and TRBJ2-1; 9 bases are shared with TRBD2. V lost 5 bases, J lost 3 bases, and 5 bases stayed unmatched. CDR3 length equals 15 residues. The germline CDR1 and CDR2 sequences are LNHDA and SQIVND (reference sequence). The CDR3, as DNA: TGTGCCAGTAGTGGGCTAGCGGGGTTCTACAATGAGCAGTTCTTC. The encoded protein is CASSGLAGFYNEQFF.

This chain joins TRBV7-9 and TRBJ1-1; 7 bases are shared with TRBD1. CDR1 and CDR2 (germline): SEHNR, FQNEAQ (reference sequence). The CDR3 is 13 amino acids. V trimming: 6 bases; J trimming: 4 bases; junction bases outside the gene matches: 5. The CDR3 is CASSPDRFTEAFF. CDR3 in DNA: TGTGCCAGCAGTCCGGACAGGTTCACTGAAGCTTTCTTT.

The rearrangement uses TRBV5-6 and TRBJ1-3, with 9 bases matching TRBD1. V was clipped by 2 bases and J by 2 bases; unmatched bases: 2. Per the germline V gene, CDR1 is SGHDT and CDR2 is YYEEEE. There are 15 residues in the CDR3. CDR3 amino acids: CASSFRTGAGNTIYF. The CDR3, as DNA: TGTGCCAGCAGCTTTAGGACAGGGGCTGGAAACACCATATATTTT.

J is TRBJ2-5 and V is TRBV11-2; D is unclear. The CDR3 has 13 residues. V gave up 5 bases and J gave up 4 bases, with 11 bases separating them. The germline V gene has CDR1 SGHAT and CDR2 FQNNGV. CDR3 nucleotides: TGTGCCAGCAGCCCTATGCGGCGAGAGACCCAGTACTTC. Protein: CASSPMRRETQYF.

The chain is built from TRBV5-4 and TRBJ2-5; TRBD2 aligns across 11 bases. This CDR3 has 15 residues. Germline assignment: CDR1 SGHNT and CDR2 YYREEE (reference sequence). Trimming took 5 bases from V and 5 from J; bases not matched to a gene: 8. CDR3 amino acids: CASRPGLAAGETQYF. Here the CDR3 DNA reads TGTGCCAGCAGGCCGGGACTAGCGGCGGGGGAGACCCAGTACTTC.

V and J are TRBV2 and TRBJ1-1; no definite D call. The CDR3 runs to 13 residues. Per germline, CDR1 SNHLY and CDR2 FYNNEI. Trimming stripped 11 bases from V and 0 bases from J, with 13 bases between. CDR3 loop: CAGGLKLNTEAFF. The CDR3 nucleotides read TGTGCCGGTGGACTTAAACTGAACACTGAAGCTTTCTTT.

This chain joins TRBV6-5 and TRBJ1-1; D is possibly TRBD1 (6 bases). Trimming cost V 6 bases and J 0 bases, with 11 bases left between them. There are 14 residues in the CDR3. Germline CDR1 and CDR2: MNHEY and SVGAGI. Written as DNA, the CDR3 is TGTGCCAGCAGCAACACAGGGTTGAACACTGAAGCTTTCTTT. It is translated as CASSNTGLNTEAFF.

The gene calls are TRBV2 and TRBJ1-2, with D perhaps matching TRBD1 (6 bases). The CDR3 runs to 15 residues. The germline V gene encodes CDR1 SNHLY and CDR2 FYNNEI. With 5 bases removed from V and 4 bases from J, the gap between germline ends came to 17 bases. Here the CDR3 reads CASSTGGPASYGYTF. The DNA for the CDR3 is TGTGCCAGCAGTACCGGGGGGCCGGCAAGCTATGGCTACACCTTC.

V is TRBV10-3 and J is TRBJ1-6, with D uncertain. Germline values: CDR1 ENHRY, CDR2 SYGVKD. The CDR3 runs 14 residues. V dropped 3 bases and J dropped 10 bases, with 13 bases sitting between them. CDR3 nucleotides: TGTGCCATCAGTGATCGGGGAGACGGATCACCCCTCCACTTT. Amino acids: CAISDRGDGSPLHF.

The chain employs TRBV7-9 and TRBJ1-2; 9 bases align to TRBD1. CDR3 size: 14 residues. V lost 5 bases to trimming and J lost 0 bases; unmatched junction nucleotides: 1. Per germline, CDR1 SEHNR and CDR2 FQNEAQ (reference sequence). CDR3 sequence: CASSRDRANYGYTF. CDR3 coding DNA: TGTGCCAGCAGCCGGGACAGGGCTAACTATGGCTACACCTTC.

This clone was counted between two and nine times. The chain links TRBV20-1 to TRBJ2-3; 13 nucleotides line up with TRBD2. The germline V gene has CDR1 DFQATT and CDR2 SNEGSKA (reference sequence). This CDR3 is built from 15 residues. The V segment lost 3 bases and the J segment 4 bases; nucleotides outside the gene matches: 4. The CDR3 sequence: CSASGLAGVADTQYF. The CDR3 DNA sequence: TGCAGTGCTAGTGGACTAGCGGGAGTCGCAGATACGCAGTATTTT.

The V and J genes are TRBV7-2 and TRBJ2-1; D is possibly TRBD1 (6 bases). V lost 2 bases and J 4 bases, leaving 12 bases between the germline ends. Germline CDR1 reads SGHTA; CDR2 reads FQGNSA. This CDR3 comprises 15 residues. This CDR3 is CASSLRAGAYNEQFF. The CDR3 DNA reads as TGTGCCAGCAGCTTAAGGGCAGGGGCATACAATGAGCAGTTCTTC.

The CDR3 is CASSQDGRATSGNTIYF. The CDR3 region has the DNA TGTGCCAGCAGCCAAGATGGGAGGGCGACCTCTGGAAACACCATATATTTT. J is TRBJ1-3 and V is TRBV14; unclear D gene. The CDR3 is 17 residues long. The V gene lost 0 bases and the J gene lost 0 bases, with 12 bases spanning the gap. Germline assignment: CDR1 SGHDN and CDR2 FVKESK.

The V and J genes are TRBV3-1 (or the pseudogene TRBV3-2) and TRBJ1-5; tentatively, D is TRBD1 (6 bases). The CDR3 totals 15 residues. Germline lookup yields CDR1 LGHDT and CDR2 YNNKEL (reference sequence). V was cut by 2 bases and J by 3 bases, with 11 bases left in between. Written as DNA, the CDR3 is TGTGCCAGCAGCCAATACGGGACACCCAATCAGCCCCAGCATTTT. Residues: CASSQYGTPNQPQHF.

V usage is TRBV5-1 and J usage is TRBJ2-1; 10 bases map to TRBD1. The CDR3 is 13 amino acids. In germline, CDR1 is SGHRS, CDR2 YFSETQ. V dropped 9 bases and J dropped 6; count of bases not matched to a gene: 6. The CDR3 loop is CATRTGGSNEQFF. The CDR3 coding sequence is TGCGCCACCCGGACAGGGGGGAGCAATGAGCAGTTCTTC.